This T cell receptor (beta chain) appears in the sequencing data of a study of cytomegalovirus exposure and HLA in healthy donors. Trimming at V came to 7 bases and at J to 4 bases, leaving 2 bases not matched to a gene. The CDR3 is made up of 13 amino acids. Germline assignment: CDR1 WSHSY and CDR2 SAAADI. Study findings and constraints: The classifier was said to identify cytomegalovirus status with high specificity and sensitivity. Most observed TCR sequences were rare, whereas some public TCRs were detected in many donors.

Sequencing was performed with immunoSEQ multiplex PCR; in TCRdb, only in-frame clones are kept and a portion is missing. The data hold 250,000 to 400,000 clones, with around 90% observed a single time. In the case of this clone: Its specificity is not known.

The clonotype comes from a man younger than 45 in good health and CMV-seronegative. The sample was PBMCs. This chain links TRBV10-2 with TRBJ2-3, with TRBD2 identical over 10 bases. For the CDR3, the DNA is TGCGCCAGCAATCTAGCGGGGGCAGATACGCAGTATTTT. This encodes CASNLAGADTQYF.